This T cell receptor (beta chain) derives from a study of T cells in localized non-small cell lung cancer. Study-wide results and caveats: Uninvolved nearby lung showed the greatest T cell clonality, exceeding that found in tumor. Researchers found a median 57 of the top 100 tumor clones in adjacent lung.

The CDR3 covers 13 residues. The V end lost 4 bases, the J end lost 2 bases, and 5 bases lay between the germline ends. CDR1 SNHLY and CDR2 FYNNEI come from the germline V gene. Profiling relied on immunoSEQ multiplex PCR, and the TCRdb table lists in-frame clones only, not all of them. The sample consists of about 11,000 clones, approximately 50% of them appearing once. This clone was seen more than once but under ten times. What it recognizes is unknown. This clonotype originated in a woman aged 35 to 69 with stage II squamous cell lung carcinoma. Here the sequenced sample was lymph node tissue, taken before any cancer treatment. The chain combines TRBV2 with TRBJ2-2, with D unresolved. CDR3 sequence: CASSAYNTGELFF. The CDR3, as DNA: TGTGCCAGCAGTGCCTATAACACCGGGGAGCTGTTTTTT.